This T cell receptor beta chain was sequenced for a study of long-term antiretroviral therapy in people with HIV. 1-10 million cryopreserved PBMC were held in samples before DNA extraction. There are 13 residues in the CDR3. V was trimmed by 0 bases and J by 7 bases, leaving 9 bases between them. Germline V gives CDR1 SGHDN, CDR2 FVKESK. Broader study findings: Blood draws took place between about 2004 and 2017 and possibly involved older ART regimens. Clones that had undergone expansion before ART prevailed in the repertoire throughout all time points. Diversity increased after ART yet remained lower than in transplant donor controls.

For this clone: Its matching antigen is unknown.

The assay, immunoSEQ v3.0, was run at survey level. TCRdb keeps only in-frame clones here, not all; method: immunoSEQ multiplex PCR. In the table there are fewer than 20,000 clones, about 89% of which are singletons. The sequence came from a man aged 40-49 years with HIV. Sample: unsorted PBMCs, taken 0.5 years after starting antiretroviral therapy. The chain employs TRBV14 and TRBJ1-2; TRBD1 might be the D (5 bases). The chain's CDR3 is CASSQDMGVGYTF. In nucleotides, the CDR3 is TGTGCCAGCAGCCAAGATATGGGGGTTGGCTACACCTTC.